What follows describes a single TCR beta chain. This sample is part of a study of blood T cell repertoires in COVID-19. Background on the study: Samples came from the United States, Italy and Spain, spanning acute and convalescent COVID-19.

TCRdb keeps only in-frame clones here, not all; method: immunoSEQ multiplex PCR. The repertoire has about 24,000 clones, around 81% of them found once; the top ten carry approximately 7%. This sequence was found in a man between 65 and 80 years old with acute or convalescent COVID-19. Sequenced material: peripheral blood.

The DNA for the CDR3 is TGCGCCAGCAGCTTGATTCGGAGAGAGCCCACCGGGGAGCTGTTTTTT. The encoded protein is CASSLIRREPTGELFF. The rearrangement links TRBV5-1 to TRBJ2-2, with D uncertain. The ends were cut back, 1 base at V and 4 bases at J, with 14 bases in the middle. The CDR3 length is 16 residues. Germline lookup yields CDR1 SGHRS and CDR2 YFSETQ. The full variable domain, with the rest looked up from reference TRBV5-1 and TRBJ2-2, is KAGVTQTPRYLIKTRGQQVTLSCSPISGHRSVSWYQQTPGQGLQFLFEYFSETQRNKGNFPGRFSGRQFSNSRSEMNVSTLELGDSALYLCASSLIRREPTGELFFGEGSRLTVL.